This T cell receptor beta chain was sequenced for a study of blood T cell repertoires in COVID-19. Clones were sequenced by immunoSEQ multiplex PCR, and TCRdb holds only the in-frame ones, with some missing. The data hold 200,000 to 250,000 clones, with around 80% observed a single time. Cohort placement rested on clinical history that participants reported themselves. The CDR3 has 15 amino acids. Germline V gives CDR1 SEHNR, CDR2 FQNEAQ (reference sequence). V lost 1 base and J 4 bases, leaving 10 bases between the germline ends. Sequencing used PBMCs or T cells enriched from blood (not recorded which). The chain combines TRBV7-9 with TRBJ2-2, with D perhaps TRBD1 (5 bases). The clonotype comes from a man aged 55 to 70 who had recovered from COVID-19. CDR3 sequence (DNA): TGTGCCAGCAGCTTAGTGCCAGGGCGCACCGGGGAGCTGTTTTTT. Its protein product is CASSLVPGRTGELFF.